This T cell receptor (beta chain) was profiled in a study of blood T cell repertoires in COVID-19 (TCRdb year 2020). At the level of the whole study: The collaborator samples originated in the United States, Italy and Spain and spanned the acute and convalescent phases of COVID-19. The material from the prospective study consisted of cDNA or gDNA derived from T cells, B-cell-depleted T cells, or PBMCs. The dataset comprised deeply sampled blood TCRbeta repertoires from subjects exposed to, actively infected with, or recovered from COVID-19. The repertoires were released in a freely available public database intended as a resource for research on the immune response to SARS-CoV-2. Samples came from the ongoing ImmuneRACE study (first 160 participants) plus 1,254 subjects from 6 global collaborators. The sample metadata nearly always contained a de-identified subject ID, COVID-19 status, age in years and sex. HLA class I and class II types, where available, came from metadata supplied by the sample provider rather than from assay-based typing.

The immunoSEQ Assay, a bias-controlled multiplex PCR, was used to amplify TCRbeta CDR3 regions from genomic DNA. Per the authors' processing: The number of nucleated cells in each sample was estimated by amplification of reference gene primers within the assay. To quantify the absolute abundance of each unique TCRbeta CDR3 rearrangement, sequence reads were collapsed and filtered. Productive Simpson clonality was computed per sample as the square root of Simpson's diversity index over productive rearrangements. Held by TCRdb, this immuneACCESS table contains in-frame sequences only and omits some clones. Under half of the omission traces to an unresolved V gene where checked; the cause of the rest is unknown. V, J and clone size are those of that table, while D and trimming were read from the DNA. The sample profile shows under 250,000 clones; 75% to 85% of them were found once. The ten largest make up about 4% of the sample.

In regard to this clone: Its antigen remains undetermined. It has no much larger one-base neighbor in the sample; base qualities were not kept.

Study-wide findings and limitations: The amount of clinical and demographic metadata varied by source and participant and was provided uncurated.

In the prospective study, participants were about 18 to 100 years old, resided in about two dozen geographic areas of the United States, and were enrolled through a virtual design. Cohort assignment in the prospective study relied on participant-reported clinical history from a screening survey and a study questionnaire. Mobile phlebotomists in the prospective study collected whole blood, serum and a nasopharyngeal or oropharyngeal swab from every participant. Additional blood draws and questionnaires over an approximately two-month period could optionally be provided by prospective study participants. Before DNA extraction, prospective study blood samples were shipped either frozen or at room temperature. CDR1 and CDR2, looked up from the germline V gene (reference sequence), are PRHDT and FYEKMQ. V loses 5 bases of germline sequence and J loses 4 bases, and the interval between the two ends is 3 bases. Taken from cysteine to phenylalanine, the CDR3 has 11 residues. Just the 33-base CDR3 DNA is kept, in frame starting at base 1.

The chain is assembled from TRBV13 and TRBJ2-1, with the identity of the D gene unclear. This TCR derives from a man aged 25-40 years with acute COVID-19. Material: PBMCs or T cells enriched from blood (not recorded which). CDR3 protein: CASSRYNEQFF. The nucleotides read TGTGCCAGCAGCCGGTACAATGAGCAGTTCTTC.